This TCR beta chain derives from a study of blood T cell repertoires in COVID-19. CDR3 length: 12 amino acids. Trimming shortened V by 1 base and J by 6 bases, and 7 bases separated the two germline ends. Germline V gene sequence: CDR1 SGHVS, CDR2 FNYEAQ. Per the original methods: The assay estimated nucleated cells by amplifying reference gene primers. Sequencing used immunoSEQ multiplex PCR; TCRdb keeps in-frame clones, though not all of them. V and J calls and clone size come straight from that table; D and trimming were deduced from the DNA. The sample records approximately 200,000 clones, about 87% being singletons.

The sequence derives from a man between 65 and 85 years old with acute or convalescent COVID-19. Sequencing input: peripheral blood. The chain recombines TRBV7-6 with TRBJ2-7; D is uncertain. This CDR3 reads CASSLDGREQYF. CDR3 sequence (DNA): TGTGCCAGCAGCTTAGATGGCCGCGAGCAGTACTTC.